The present entry profiles one T cell receptor (beta chain) with its context. The target of this receptor is not known. Base qualities are not recorded, but no much larger clone differs from it by a single base. Trimming removed 2 bases from V and 7 bases from J; the gene matches leave 7 bases unexplained. The CDR3 measures 15 amino acids from cysteine to phenylalanine. Only the CDR3 DNA stays, 45 bases, in frame from base 1. CDR1 and CDR2, looked up from the germline V gene (reference sequence), are PRHDT and FYEKMQ. This entry is derived from a study of T cell responses to AZD1222 COVID-19 vaccine (dated by TCRdb to the early 2020s). A note on the overall study: AZD1222 recipients with second doses at about 4 weeks or about 12 weeks were pooled, because spike-specific TCR depth and breadth did not differ between schedules. Trial participants were enrolled by age into 18-55, 56-69 and 70-plus year subgroups, with roughly 160, 29 and 62 TCR-sequenced participants respectively. TCR sequencing covered 233 trial participants: approximately 200 given two doses of AZD1222 and 26 given two doses of MenACWY control vaccine.

Study-wide findings and limitations: Conclusions about previously exposed vaccinees are limited because only six or seven AZD1222 recipients were SARS-CoV-2 seropositive at baseline. Reportedly, close to half of the unique spike-specific TCRs recognized epitopes lying outside the regions that are mutated in the B.1.351 and B.1.1.7 variants. CD4 TCRs associated with the vaccine covered the entire spike protein, and the dominant responses were in regions 160-218 and 743-854. The 56-69-year group was small, and its depth increase did not reach significance, likely because of low power. No day 14 peak-response samples were available, so repertoires were characterized only after the peak T cell response. Spike-specific TCR breadth and depth rose significantly after two AZD1222 doses compared with day 0 and with MenACWY recipients. Participants were mostly white British, with more females than males. The authors suggested clonal diversity may have been underestimated.

The sample's time point, from its label and the paper: baseline before first vaccination. The vaccinee samples were drawn from two UK trials, COV001 and COV002, one of which was a single-blind randomized controlled phase 2/3 trial testing AZD1222 (ChAdOx1 nCoV-19) in healthy adults. For TCRbeta chain sequencing, PBMC samples were collected from trial participants at day 0 and at day 28 after the second dose. The CDR3 regions of human TCRbeta chains were analyzed by immunosequencing. Under the source paper's analysis protocol: TCRs in the repertoires were matched against a reference library of SARS-CoV-2-specific TCRs that had been generated with the MIRA antigen-specificity platform. Breadth was defined as the fraction of unique TCRs that were SARS-CoV-2-associated, and depth was defined as the fraction of total T cells that were SARS-CoV-2-associated. Using the MIRA data, each spike-specific TCR was assigned both to the spike region to which the TCR was reactive and to a CD4 or CD8 class. Log10-transformed breadth and depth values were compared by one-way ANOVA with Sidak's multiple comparisons tests. TCRdb stores this immuneACCESS table with in-frame sequences only. Part of the clones is absent; in the studies checked, under half of the shortfall reflects unresolved V genes, and no reason is known for the rest. The V and J calls and clone size come from that table; D and trimming were worked out from the DNA. The sample has about 94,000 clones on record, almost 90% of them singletons. Approximately 8.7% of the sample is in the top ten clones.

This TCR derives from an adult in good health. The sequenced sample was peripheral blood, obtained on day 0 of AZD1222 vaccination. The chain is encoded by TRBV13 joined to TRBJ2-1; TRBD2 fits 8 bases in the junction. The DNA is as follows: TGTGCCAGCAGCTTACGCCAGCGGGGGAGGAATGAGCAGTTCTTC. Translated, it gives CASSLRQRGRNEQFF.